These 30 T cell receptor beta chains originate from one sample sequenced in a study of blood T cell repertoires in COVID-19 (dated by TCRdb to the early 2020s). The library was obtained by the immunoSEQ multiplex PCR assay. TCRdb took this table from immuneACCESS and kept in-frame rearrangements with V and J called. Such tables lack part of the clones; where checked against another copy, unresolved V genes explain under half of the gap, and the rest is unexplained. Across this sample there are approximately 130,000 clones, with approximately 83% seen only once. The top ten clonotypes cover approximately 16% of the sample. Sequencing was performed on peripheral blood. Receptor source: a woman aged 50 to 65 who had recovered from COVID-19.

This clone was observed a handful of times. The rearrangement links TRBV6-1 to TRBJ1-5; D remains ambiguous. Germline assignment: CDR1 MNHNS and CDR2 SASEGT. The V and J ends lost 2 bases and 0 bases respectively, with 8 bases between them. This CDR3 is 15 amino acids long. The CDR3 DNA sequence: TGTGCCAGCAGTGAATTTAGTAGTAGCAATCAGCCCCAGCATTTT. Encoded protein: CASSEFSSSNQPQHF.

The chain carries TRBV7-9 and TRBJ2-7; possibly TRBD1 for D (6 bases). This CDR3 region has 12 residues. Germline loops: CDR1 SEHNR, CDR2 FQNEAQ (reference sequence). Between the trimmed V and J ends, which lost 5 bases and 4 bases, there was a span of 9 bases. CDR3 sequence: CASSHQGYEQYF. DNA of the CDR3: TGTGCCAGCAGCCACCAGGGGTACGAGCAGTACTTC.

The V gene is TRBV7-2, the J gene TRBJ2-1, with 15 bases fitting TRBD2. CDR3 length equals 18 residues. Losses at the gene ends were 8 bases for V and 6 bases for J; bases not matched to a gene: 14. The germline V gene encodes CDR1 SGHTA and CDR2 FQGNSA. The DNA for the CDR3 is TGTGCCAGCGCAAACCGGGGACTAGCGGGAGGAGGAGCCAATGAGCAGTTCTTC. Translated: CASANRGLAGGGANEQFF. Filled out from reference TRBV7-2 and TRBJ2-1, the complete variable domain reads GAGVSQSPSNKVTEKGKDVELRCDPISGHTALYWYRQSLGQGLEFLIYFQGNSAPDKSGLPSDRFSAERTGGSVSTLTIQRTQQEDSAVYLCASANRGLAGGGANEQFFGPGTRLTVL.

This chain connects TRBV4-2 to TRBJ1-1, with D possibly matching TRBD1 (5 bases). CDR3 length: 13 residues. CDR1 and CDR2 from the germline V gene are LGHNA and YNFKEQ. Between the trimmed V and J ends, which lost 1 base and 12 bases, there was a span of 15 bases. The DNA for the CDR3 is TGTGCCAGCAGCCAAGTGGCGGGGGAACAGACTTTCTTT. It specifies CASSQVAGEQTFF.

The chain combines TRBV5-8 with TRBJ2-5; D perhaps matches TRBD2 (5 bases). CDR1 is SGHTS, CDR2 YDEGEE, per germline. The CDR3 runs 14 residues. V gave up 6 bases and J gave up 4 bases, with 16 bases separating them. CDR3 residues: CASTRIRAGETQYF. The CDR3 DNA sequence: TGTGCCAGCACCAGAATTAGGGCGGGAGAGACCCAGTACTTC. The entire variable domain, with the rest obtained from reference TRBV5-8 and TRBJ2-5, is as follows: EAGVTQSPTHLIKTRGQQATLRCSPISGHTSVYWYQQALGLGLQFLLWYDEGEERNRGNFPPRFSGRQFPNYSSELNVNALELEDSALYLCASTRIRAGETQYFGPGTRLLVL.

The chain joins TRBV18 to TRBJ1-1, with a possible D match to TRBD1 (6 bases). The CDR3 runs to 17 residues. V gave up 1 base and J gave up 6 bases, with 21 bases separating them. The germline V gene encodes CDR1 KGHSH and CDR2 LQKENI. In DNA form, the CDR3 reads TGTGCCAGCTCACCACTACAGGGAGAGCTCGACAGCGCTGAAGCTTTCTTT. Protein product: CASSPLQGELDSAEAFF.

The V and J genes are TRBV14 and TRBJ2-3, with TRBD2 matching over 9 bases. The CDR3 length is 18 residues. With V trimmed by 0 bases and J by 0 bases, 7 bases remained unmatched. Germline lookup yields CDR1 SGHDN and CDR2 FVKESK. CDR3 region: CASSQDGFTSGSTDTQYF. Written as DNA, the CDR3 is TGTGCCAGCAGCCAAGATGGGTTCACTAGCGGGAGCACAGATACGCAGTATTTT.

The V gene is TRBV18, the J gene TRBJ2-1; TRBD1 is a possible D gene (6 bases). The CDR3 length is 14 residues. Per the germline V gene, CDR1 is KGHSH and CDR2 is LQKENI. V was pared by 1 base and J by 8 bases, with 12 bases between. CDR3 in amino acids: CASSPQGVGYEQFF. In nucleotides, the CDR3 is TGTGCCAGCTCACCACAGGGGGTGGGCTATGAGCAGTTCTTC.

The chain recombines TRBV18 with TRBJ1-1; tentative D call: TRBD1 (5 bases). Germline CDR1 reads KGHSH; CDR2 reads LQKENI. Trimming cost V 6 bases and J 4 bases, with 18 bases left between them. The CDR3 runs 15 residues. This chain's CDR3 is CASSSRDQVVTEAFF. The CDR3 DNA sequence: TGTGCCAGCTCGTCCAGGGATCAGGTTGTCACTGAAGCTTTCTTT.

The V gene is TRBV21-1, the J gene TRBJ1-6. TRBV21-1 is labeled a pseudogene. The CDR3 consists of 12 residues. CDR3: CAGRFIDSPLHF. The CDR3 DNA reads TGTGCCGGCAGGTTTATCGATTCACCCCTCCACTTT.

CDR3 amino acids: CASSLGDRVESTDTQYF. The CDR3, as DNA: TGTGCCAGCAGCTTAGGGGACAGGGTTGAAAGCACAGATACGCAGTATTTT. The chain has TRBV11-3 and TRBJ2-3; 9 positions agree with TRBD1. The V gene end was trimmed by 1 base and the J gene end by 0 bases; junction bases not matched to a gene: 5. CDR1 is SGHNT and CDR2 is YENEEA in the germline V gene. The CDR3 totals 17 residues.

The chain recombines TRBV6-5 with TRBJ1-4; no clear D gene. V was cut by 6 bases and J by 8 bases, with 16 bases left in between. The CDR3 is 14 amino acids. The V gene's germline CDR1 is MNHEY and CDR2 SVGAGI. The CDR3 loop is CASSGPLGEEKLFF. CDR3 nucleotide sequence: TGTGCCAGCAGCGGACCCTTGGGAGAGGAAAAACTGTTTTTT.

The CDR3 loop reads CASRGGGVETQYF. The CDR3 nucleotides read TGTGCCAGCAGGGGGGGAGGGGTTGAGACCCAGTACTTC. The chain employs TRBV12-3 or TRBV12-4 and TRBJ2-5; 7 nucleotides agree with TRBD2. The CDR3 is 13 amino acids. After removal of 6 bases from V and 5 bases from J, the junction contained 6 bases not matched to a gene.

The chain combines TRBV5-1 with TRBJ2-7; the D gene is possibly TRBD1 (5 bases). Trimming left V 0 bases short and J 4 bases short, with 17 bases between. CDR1 and CDR2 (germline): SGHRS, YFSETQ. This CDR3 spans 16 amino acids. The CDR3 loop reads CASSLGGGKGWYEQYF. DNA of the CDR3: TGCGCCAGCAGCTTGGGGGGCGGTAAAGGGTGGTACGAGCAGTACTTC. Combining the CDR3 with reference TRBV5-1 and TRBJ2-7 gives the whole variable domain KAGVTQTPRYLIKTRGQQVTLSCSPISGHRSVSWYQQTPGQGLQFLFEYFSETQRNKGNFPGRFSGRQFSNSRSEMNVSTLELGDSALYLCASSLGGGKGWYEQYFGPGTRLTVT.

This chain links TRBV28 with TRBJ1-2; D perhaps matches TRBD1 (5 bases). V dropped 8 bases and J dropped 4 bases, with 5 bases sitting between them. This CDR3 is 10 amino acids long. Germline values: CDR1 MDHEN, CDR2 SYDVKM. The CDR3 DNA reads TGTGCCAGCGGGGCCTATGGCTACACCTTC. Encoded protein: CASGAYGYTF.

The genes are TRBV11-2 and TRBJ2-2, with D perhaps matching TRBD1 (6 bases). Germline assignment: CDR1 SGHAT and CDR2 FQNNGV. The V and J ends lost 6 bases and 7 bases respectively, with 18 bases between them. The CDR3 has 15 amino acids. The CDR3 loop is CASRYTSGVNGELFF. CDR3 nucleotide sequence: TGTGCCAGCAGATATACATCAGGGGTTAACGGGGAGCTGTTTTTT.

This clone was observed a single time. This chain connects TRBV30 to TRBJ2-7, with D possibly matching TRBD2 (5 bases). Germline V gene sequence: CDR1 GTSNPN, CDR2 SVGIG (reference sequence). The CDR3 length is 14 residues. Trimming took 3 bases from V and 10 from J, leaving 22 bases between them. The CDR3 sequence: CAWSRGGREGFQYF. DNA of the CDR3: TGTGCCTGGAGCCGCGGAGGTCGAGAGGGCTTTCAGTACTTC.

The V and J genes are TRBV4-2 and TRBJ2-3, with 15 bases fitting TRBD2. Germline trimming cut 4 bases from V and 0 bases from J; bases unmatched to any gene: 8. CDR1 LGHNA and CDR2 YNFKEQ come from the germline V gene. This CDR3 spans 19 amino acids. The CDR3 sequence: CASSPPGTSGRSSTDTQYF. CDR3 DNA: TGTGCCAGCAGCCCGCCCGGGACTAGCGGGAGGTCTAGCACAGATACGCAGTATTTT.

This clone was observed many times. This chain links TRBV19 with TRBJ1-4; 10 bases align to TRBD1. The ends lost 6 bases at V and 8 bases at J; junction bases unmatched: 6. The CDR3 has 14 residues. Germline assignment: CDR1 LNHDA and CDR2 SQIVND (reference sequence). The CDR3: CASSTGTGVEKLFF. The CDR3 nucleotides read TGTGCCAGTAGCACCGGGACAGGGGTCGAAAAACTGTTTTTT.

This chain's CDR3 is CASSQVFNPGLAGGRPYEQYF. In nucleotides, the CDR3 is TGTGCCAGCAGCCAAGTGTTTAATCCGGGACTAGCGGGAGGGCGACCTTACGAGCAGTACTTC. The V call is TRBV3-1 (or the pseudogene TRBV3-2), the J call TRBJ2-7; 16 bases align to TRBD2. Germline V gene sequence: CDR1 LGHDT, CDR2 YNNKEL (reference sequence). There are 21 residues in the CDR3. Trimming took 1 base from V and 4 from J; bases not matched to a gene: 16.

About this clone itself: This sample also contains other DNA sequences that code for the same CDR3. The chain is built from TRBV7-3 and TRBJ1-2, with D unresolved. This CDR3 has 13 amino acids. The germline V and J ends were trimmed by 5 bases and 4 bases, with 11 bases remaining between them. CDR1 is SGHTA and CDR2 is FQGTGA in the germline V gene. The CDR3 nucleotides are TGTGCCAGCAGCCGAGGGCTTGGCTATGGCTACACCTTC. Its translation: CASSRGLGYGYTF. Full variable domain (outside the CDR3, taken from reference TRBV7-3 and TRBJ1-2): GAGVSQTPSNKVTEKGKYVELRCDPISGHTALYWYRQSLGQGPEFLIYFQGTGAADDSGLPNDRFFAVRPEGSVSTLKIQRTERGDSAVYLCASSRGLGYGYTFGSGTRLTVV.

This clone was seen once. CDR3: CASSSGQGNEQYF. The CDR3, as DNA: TGCGCCAGCAGCTCCGGACAGGGGAACGAGCAGTACTTC. The V call is TRBV5-1, the J call TRBJ2-7; 9 bases match TRBD1. V lost 3 bases, J lost 5 bases, and 3 bases stayed unmatched. CDR3 size: 13 residues. Germline CDR1 reads SGHRS; CDR2 reads YFSETQ.

The chain uses TRBV6-5 and TRBJ2-3; 8 nucleotides agree with TRBD2. The germline CDR1 and CDR2 sequences are MNHEY and SVGAGI. The V segment lost 10 bases and the J segment 5 bases; nucleotides outside the gene matches: 14. The CDR3 runs 15 residues. This chain's CDR3 is CAIKKSGGFVDTQYF. The CDR3 bases are TGTGCCATCAAGAAGAGCGGGGGATTTGTAGATACGCAGTATTTT.

V gene TRBV13 combines with J gene TRBJ1-1; the match to TRBD1 covers 8 bases. The V and J ends lost 6 bases and 0 bases, in that order; junction bases with no gene match: 12. The CDR3 loop spans 17 amino acids. Germline lookup yields CDR1 PRHDT and CDR2 FYEKMQ (reference sequence). The CDR3 bases are TGTGCCAGCAGTCCACCTCGTTGGGGACAGGTGAACACTGAAGCTTTCTTT. The encoded protein is CASSPPRWGQVNTEAFF.

The chain links TRBV5-5 to TRBJ1-6; 9 nucleotides align to TRBD1. Germline-derived CDR1 and CDR2 are SGHKS and YYEKEE (reference sequence). The V segment lost 4 bases and the J segment 7 bases; nucleotides outside the gene matches: 9. The CDR3 covers 16 residues. CDR3 residues: CASSRTGGATNSPLHF. In DNA form, the CDR3 reads TGTGCCAGCAGCCGTACAGGGGGCGCAACCAATTCACCCCTCCACTTT.

The chain combines TRBV5-1 with TRBJ1-2; D possibly corresponds to TRBD1 (6 bases). The V gene lost 0 bases and the J gene lost 3 bases, with 12 bases spanning the gap. CDR3 length equals 15 residues. Per the germline V gene, CDR1 is SGHRS and CDR2 is YFSETQ. The CDR3 protein is CASSLALTGDYGYTF. DNA of the CDR3: TGCGCCAGCAGCTTGGCCTTGACAGGCGACTATGGCTACACCTTC. Together with reference TRBV5-1 and TRBJ1-2, the CDR3 gives the full variable domain: KAGVTQTPRYLIKTRGQQVTLSCSPISGHRSVSWYQQTPGQGLQFLFEYFSETQRNKGNFPGRFSGRQFSNSRSEMNVSTLELGDSALYLCASSLALTGDYGYTFGSGTRLTVV.

The sample holds many counts of this clone. The V and J genes are TRBV5-5 and TRBJ1-5; 7 bases line up with TRBD1. V shed 6 bases, J shed 4 bases, and the junction held 10 bases outside the gene matches. This CDR3 is built from 15 residues. CDR1 is SGHKS, CDR2 YYEKEE, per germline (reference sequence). The CDR3 coding sequence is TGTGCCAGCACACTGGAAGGGGGCAAGAATCAGCCCCAGCATTTT. Encoded protein: CASTLEGGKNQPQHF.

The chain joins TRBV5-6 to TRBJ2-5, with 9 bases fitting TRBD1. The V segment lost 2 bases and the J segment 5 bases; nucleotides outside the gene matches: 7. The CDR3 sequence is 15 residues long. Germline values: CDR1 SGHDT, CDR2 YYEEEE. CDR3 protein: CASSLWTGVRETQYF. CDR3 DNA sequence: TGTGCCAGCAGCTTATGGACAGGGGTACGGGAGACCCAGTACTTC.

This clone was detected a few times. This sequence joins TRBV18 and TRBJ1-4; D uncertain. CDR1 and CDR2 from the germline V gene are KGHSH and LQKENI. V lost 3 bases, J lost 2 bases, and 10 bases lay in between. The CDR3 covers 15 residues. CDR3 bases: TGTGCCAGCTCACCTCGGACTGCTACTAATGAAAAACTGTTTTTT. This translates into CASSPRTATNEKLFF.

The chain couples TRBV18 to TRBJ1-2; 9 positions match TRBD1. The junction had 4 bases not matched to a gene; V was cut back by 1 base and J by 7 bases. CDR1 and CDR2 (germline): KGHSH, LQKENI. The CDR3 has 14 amino acids. CDR3 protein: CASSPQGTGSGYTF. In DNA, the CDR3 is TGTGCCAGCTCACCACAAGGGACAGGGAGTGGCTACACCTTC.